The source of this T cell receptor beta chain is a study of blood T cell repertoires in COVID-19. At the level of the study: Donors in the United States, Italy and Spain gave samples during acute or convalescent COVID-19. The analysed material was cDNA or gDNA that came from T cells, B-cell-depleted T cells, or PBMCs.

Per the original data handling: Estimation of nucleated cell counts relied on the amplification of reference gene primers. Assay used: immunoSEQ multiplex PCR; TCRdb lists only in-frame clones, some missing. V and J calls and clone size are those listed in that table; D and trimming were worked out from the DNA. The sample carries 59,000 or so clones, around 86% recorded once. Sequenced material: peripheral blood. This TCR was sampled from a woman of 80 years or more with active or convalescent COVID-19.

The CDR3 here is CASSLILRDAGELFF. Here the CDR3 DNA reads TGTGCCAGCAGCTTAATTCTGAGGGATGCCGGGGAGCTGTTTTTT. This chain uses TRBV7-6 with TRBJ2-2; possibly TRBD2 for D (5 bases). The CDR3 has 15 amino acids. V lost 2 bases, J lost 6 bases, and 13 bases lay in between. Germline CDR1 SGHVS, CDR2 FNYEAQ.